This TCR beta chain is from a study of blood T cell repertoires in COVID-19. Study information: Samples came from the United States, Italy and Spain, spanning acute and convalescent COVID-19. T cells, B-cell-depleted T cells, or PBMCs provided the cDNA or gDNA that served as material.

As originally analysed: Reference gene primer amplification yielded estimated nucleated cell counts. Generated by immunoSEQ multiplex PCR, the TCRdb table keeps only in-frame clones and is missing some. That table is the source of V, J and clone size, and D and trimming were worked out from the DNA. There are around 140,000 clones in the sample; roughly 90% occur only once, and roughly 2.5% lies in the top ten. Germline CDR1 and CDR2: SGDLS and YYNGEE. Trimming pared 3 bases from V and 13 bases from J, leaving 28 bases between. CDR3 length: 16 residues. Followed over time, Seattle patients had been enrolled while infection was active.

The sample taken for sequencing was peripheral blood. The clonotype was recovered from a human donor with COVID-19, enrolled during active disease. The donor label of this sample is uncertain. This rearrangement joins TRBV9 to TRBJ1-2; TRBD1 is a possible D gene (5 bases). The CDR3 coding sequence is TGTGCCAGCAGCGCCTACTCTACTCGACAAGGGGCTTTACCCACCTTC. Translation gives CASSAYSTRQGALPTF.